One T cell receptor (beta chain) is described in this entry. The data stem from a study of blood T cell repertoires in COVID-19. The table came from immunoSEQ multiplex PCR; TCRdb's copy has only in-frame clones and leaves some out. Here the sample spans about 200,000 clones, 70% to 90% being singletons. CDR3 length equals 16 residues. Germline V lookup: CDR1 SGHRS, CDR2 YFSETQ. Trimming at V came to 5 bases and at J to 3 bases, leaving 13 bases not matched to a gene. The V call is TRBV5-1, the J call TRBJ2-7; 8 bases agree with TRBD2. The receptor was isolated from a woman in her 30s who had been exposed to COVID-19. The sequenced material came from PBMCs or T cells enriched from blood (not recorded which). DNA of the CDR3: TGCGCCAGCAGGGCGGAGGGGACGCGGGGGGTCTACGAGCAGTACTTC. This codes for CASRAEGTRGVYEQYF.